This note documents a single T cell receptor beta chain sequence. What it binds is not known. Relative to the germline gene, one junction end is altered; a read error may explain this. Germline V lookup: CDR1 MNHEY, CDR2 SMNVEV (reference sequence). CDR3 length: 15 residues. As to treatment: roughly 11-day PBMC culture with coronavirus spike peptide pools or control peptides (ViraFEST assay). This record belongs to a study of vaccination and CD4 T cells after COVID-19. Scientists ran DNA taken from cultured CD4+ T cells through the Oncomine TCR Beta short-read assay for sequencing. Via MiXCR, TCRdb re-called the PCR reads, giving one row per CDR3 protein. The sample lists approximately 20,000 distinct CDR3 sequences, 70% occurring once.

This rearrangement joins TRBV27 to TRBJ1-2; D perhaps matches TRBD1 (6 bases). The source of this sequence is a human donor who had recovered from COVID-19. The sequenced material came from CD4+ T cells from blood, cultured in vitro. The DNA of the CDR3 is TGTGCCGGCAGTGGCGGGGGGGGGCGCAACTATGGCTACACCTTC. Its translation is CAGSGGGGRNYGYTF.